The clone carrying this T cell receptor beta chain was found a few times. The sample originates from a study of early T cells in non-severe SARS-CoV-2 infection. At the level of the study: Sequencing targeted bulk RNA from unsorted whole blood, leaving chains unpaired.

Unique molecular identifier tags were affixed to discrete cDNA molecules. TCRdb analysed the 5' RACE reads with MiXCR anew, one entry per CDR3 protein. The profile shows approximately 99,000 distinct CDR3 sequences, about an eighth of them singletons. The specimen was whole blood. The receptor was isolated from an adult who was a healthcare worker with PCR-confirmed SARS-CoV-2 infection or an uninfected control (not recorded which).

CDR3 in DNA: TGCAGTGCTAGAGATACCACAGTCTCTGGGGCCAACGTCCTGACTTTC. It yields the protein CSARDTTVSGANVLTF. This chain connects TRBV20-1 to TRBJ2-6; D not certain. Germline lookup yields CDR1 DFQATT and CDR2 SNEGSKA (reference sequence). Trimming stripped 0 bases from V and 0 bases from J, with 9 bases between. The CDR3 spans 16 residues.